The 2 T cell receptor beta chains below were found in one sample sequenced in a study of blood T cells in healthy people across ages. Through a sample-barcoded 5' primer and a J-beta primer mix, a second PCR was run for 7 to 11 cycles. TCRdb reprocessed the 5' RACE reads with MiXCR, giving one entry per CDR3 protein. The sample shows about 1,800,000 distinct CDR3 sequences, 25% to 30% of them seen only once. Sequencing was done on a sample of blood. The receptors come from a woman aged 25-40 years in good health.

The sample holds a few counts of this clonotype. This rearrangement joins TRBV10-3 to TRBJ2-1, with 8 nucleotides matching TRBD2. V lost 1 base and J lost 7; bases outside the gene matches: 12. Germline CDR1 is ENHRY and CDR2 is SYGVKD. The CDR3 covers 17 residues. CDR3 sequence reads: CAISEFGLAGGENEQFF. The CDR3 DNA is TGTGCCATCAGTGAGTTTGGACTAGCCGGGGGCGAGAATGAGCAGTTCTTC.

The chain employs TRBV7-2 and TRBJ2-1; TRBD1 matches 9 bases. V shed 1 base and J 5 bases; nucleotides not matched to a gene: 9. Germline V gene lookup returns CDR1 SGHTA and CDR2 FQGNSA. This CDR3 is built from 17 residues. This CDR3 is CASSLVQGARLNNEQFF. CDR3 DNA sequence: TGTGCCAGCAGCTTAGTACAGGGGGCCAGATTAAACAATGAGCAGTTCTTC.